The rows below give T cell receptor beta chains drawn from one sample of a study of T cells expressing NK-cell markers. Reprocessing the 5' RACE reads, TCRdb reports a single entry for every CDR3 protein and omits DNA. The specimen's table records 550,000 or so distinct CDR3 sequences. The sequenced sample consisted of blood T cells: a sorted CD56 or NKG2C T cell subset, CD4+ or CD8+ T cells, or bulk PBMC T cells (not recorded which). The receptor set was obtained from a man aged 18-30 years in good health. Each CDR3 is given with its conserved first and last residue. Each record gives: J gene, CDR3 length, V gene, CDR3 protein.

TRBJ2-3	16	TRBV19	CASSRSTGSRADTQYF
TRBJ2-5	14	TRBV12-3/TRBV12-4	CASRNSGEGETQYF
TRBJ2-5	15	TRBV10-3	CAISGTSGRRETQYF
TRBJ2-5	12	TRBV20-1	CSACPEKETQYF
TRBJ2-7	13	TRBV5-1	CASSYDPRDEQYF
TRBJ1-5	12	TRBV7-9	CASSLVSGLQHF
TRBJ1-1	16	TRBV6-2/TRBV6-3	CASSRNLGQGRTEAFF
TRBJ2-1	18	TRBV9	CASSVAISSDISYNEQFF
TRBJ2-2	18	TRBV12-3/TRBV12-4	CASSQVSILAINTGELFF
TRBJ2-3	17	TRBV4-1	CASSPSTQGHSTDTQYF
TRBJ2-5	15	TRBV30	CAWSDEGEYQETQYF
TRBJ2-1	16	TRBV7-7	CASSLVGTSVLHEQFF
TRBJ2-1	17	TRBV19	CASSTLLDREVYNEQFF
TRBJ1-2	15	TRBV19	CASTLDIGGMNGYTF
TRBJ2-3	16	TRBV12-3/TRBV12-4	CASSPREEISTDTQYF
TRBJ2-4	18	TRBV9	CASSEPRDRGIAKNIQYF
TRBJ2-1	15	TRBV7-8	CASRDPGQGAQEQFF
TRBJ2-1	15	TRBV4-1	CASSQGLAVYNEQFF
TRBJ2-7	14	TRBV6-1	CASIQWASAGEQYF
TRBJ1-4	15	TRBV20-1	CSALKTGTLGEKLFF
TRBJ1-1	14	TRBV7-2	CASSVREGGTEAFF
TRBJ2-5	13	TRBV11-2	CASSPSPLETQYF
TRBJ2-1	16	TRBV12-3/TRBV12-4	CASSPGGGDGYNEQFF
TRBJ2-7	15	TRBV4-3	CASSQGREARYEQYF
TRBJ2-2	13	TRBV5-1	CASSSGGPGELFF
TRBJ2-4	13	TRBV27	CATTTGDENIQYF
TRBJ1-2	15	TRBV30	CAWSVRRDIPYGYTF
TRBJ2-1	16	TRBV7-9	CASSPRTGDTYNEQFF
TRBJ2-3	15	TRBV5-1	CASSFGGGLTDTQYF
TRBJ2-7	11	TRBV6-6	CASRNPYEQYF
TRBJ2-3	13	TRBV29-1	CSAGRQFTDTQYF
TRBJ1-5	14	TRBV20-1	CSARRGQYDQPQHF
TRBJ2-2	15	TRBV5-1	CASSLAARTTGELFF
TRBJ1-1	15	TRBV12-3/TRBV12-4	CASTLGRGTNTEAFF
TRBJ2-3	15	TRBV12-3/TRBV12-4	CASSMTSSSTDTQYF
TRBJ1-2	15	TRBV3-1	CASSQVRQQNYGYTF
TRBJ2-1	15	TRBV27	CASSEGPSSYNEQFF
TRBJ2-3	16	TRBV6-5	CASSYSALAGLDTQYF
TRBJ2-1	15	TRBV13	CASSFPLAGVNEQFF
TRBJ2-4	15	TRBV27	CASSLSSPPVRIQYF
TRBJ2-6	14	TRBV27	CASSRDSGANVLTF
TRBJ2-7	15	TRBV18	CASSPPGQGAHEQYF
TRBJ2-2	17	TRBV24-1	CATSDPTDRGLPGELFF
TRBJ1-1	12	TRBV29-1	CSARTVNTEAFF
TRBJ2-2	14	TRBV27	CASSPTVPTGELFF
TRBJ1-1	14	TRBV5-1	CASRAQGAFTEAFF
TRBJ2-3	17	TRBV20-1	CSATGTSGRMLPDTQYF
TRBJ1-4	16	TRBV15	CATSEMIHREGEKLFF
TRBJ2-1	12	TRBV3-1	CASSQDRGEQFF
TRBJ2-1	13	TRBV23-1	CASSHKWGDEQFF
TRBJ1-2	15	TRBV12-3/TRBV12-4	CASTIRVPGTYGYTF
TRBJ1-6	17	TRBV20-1	CSARDHGISSYNSPLHF
TRBJ2-7	13	TRBV28	CANSRTETNEQYF
TRBJ1-3	15	TRBV6-5	CASSYSATSGNTIYF
TRBJ2-6	14	TRBV5-1	CASHGVSGANVLTF
TRBJ1-2	14	TRBV7-3	CASSPGTGEAGYTF
TRBJ2-7	15	TRBV11-2	CASSLPGLAAYEQYF
TRBJ2-3	18	TRBV20-1	CSARLSGLALINTDTQYF
TRBJ2-1	16	TRBV6-2/TRBV6-3	CASSYWVLGSFYEQFF
TRBJ2-3	13	TRBV25-1	CASRLAGGDTQYF